These 18 T cell receptor beta chains share one sample of origin, sequenced in a study of T cells in Graves' hyperthyroidism and ophthalmopathy. RNA transcripts were the template for amplifying TCR beta CDR3 regions. A first-round RT-PCR of the TCR CDR3 used the HTBI primer set. Each CDR3 protein is one row after TCRdb ran MiXCR on the multiplex PCR reads. Among 450,000 to 500,000 distinct CDR3 sequences listed, around a fifth were seen once. Sequencing was carried out using blood. These receptors came from a woman in her seventies with Graves' ophthalmopathy.

This clonotype was recorded only once. In nucleotides, the CDR3 is TGTGCCTGGAGCGCTGACTATACCAAGGCCTACGAGCAGTACTTC. Its translation is CAWSADYTKAYEQYF. This chain joins TRBV30 and TRBJ2-7; D may be TRBD2 (5 bases). Germline-derived CDR1 and CDR2 are GTSNPN and SVGIG (reference sequence). The CDR3 covers 15 residues. Trimming took off 3 bases at V and 2 bases at J, with 17 bases between the two ends.

The chain joins TRBV30 to TRBJ1-1; TRBD1 aligns across 7 bases. CDR3 length: 13 residues. Losses at the gene ends were 4 bases for V and 3 bases for J; bases not matched to a gene: 5. CDR1 and CDR2 (germline): GTSNPN, SVGIG (reference sequence). The CDR3 sequence is CAWTPGQYTEAFF. The CDR3 nucleotides are TGTGCCTGGACTCCGGGACAGTACACTGAAGCTTTCTTT.

Ten or more counts support this clonotype. The V and J genes are TRBV11-2 and TRBJ2-7, with D uncertain. Trimming cost V 2 bases and J 3 bases, with 14 bases left between them. This CDR3 region has 15 residues. From germline, CDR1 is SGHAT and CDR2 FQNNGV. The CDR3 here is CASSLLHGRSYEQYF. The CDR3 DNA sequence: TGTGCCAGCAGCTTACTTCACGGCAGGAGCTACGAGCAGTACTTC. The full variable domain, its missing parts supplied by reference TRBV11-2 and TRBJ2-7, is EAGVAQSPRYKIIEKRQSVAFWCNPISGHATLYWYQQILGQGPKLLIQFQNNGVVDDSQLPKDRFSAERLKGVDSTLKIQPAKLEDSAVYLCASSLLHGRSYEQYFGPGTRLTVT.

This clonotype was recorded a few times. The V call is TRBV7-2, the J call TRBJ2-1, with D unresolved. This CDR3 region has 14 residues. Germline V gene data show CDR1 as SGHTA and CDR2 as FQGNSA. V was trimmed by 2 bases and J by 9 bases, leaving 14 bases between them. The CDR3 DNA sequence: TGTGCCAGCAGCTTAAAGGTTAGGTCAGGTGAGCAGTTCTTC. Residues: CASSLKVRSGEQFF.

The rearrangement joins TRBV27 to TRBJ2-7, with TRBD2 as a possible D gene (6 bases). Trimming left V 5 bases short and J 3 bases short, with 23 bases between. Germline V CDR1 and CDR2: MNHEY, SMNVEV (reference sequence). This CDR3 region has 17 residues. CDR3 sequence (DNA): TGTGCCAGCAGTCCCACCGGGACTTTAGGGTCCATCTACGAGCAGTACTTC. It translates to CASSPTGTLGSIYEQYF.

This clonotype has a count of ten or more. V is TRBV11-2 and J is TRBJ2-1; 10 positions match TRBD1. This CDR3 is built from 14 residues. V lost 3 bases and J lost 8; bases outside the gene matches: 4. The germline gives CDR1 SGHAT, CDR2 FQNNGV. CDR3 coding DNA: TGTGCCAGCAGCTTGGGACAGGGGTTCGATGAGCAGTTCTTC. It codes for CASSLGQGFDEQFF.

Details on this clonotype: With a much larger clone just one base away, this may be a read error. The genes are TRBV7-9 and TRBJ2-7, with unresolved D. The CDR3 contains 14 residues. CDR1 and CDR2 (germline): SEHNR, FQNEAQ (reference sequence). CDR3 protein: CAGSLGRRTYEQYF. DNA of the CDR3: TGTGCCGGCAGCTTAGGTAGACGAACCTACGAGCAGTACTTC.

The chain couples TRBV11-3 to TRBJ2-3; the match to TRBD2 covers 8 bases. From germline, CDR1 is SGHNT and CDR2 YENEEA. The V and J ends lost 4 bases and 4 bases, in that order; junction bases with no gene match: 10. CDR3 size: 16 residues. In DNA, the CDR3 is TGTGCCAGCAGCTCCCCGACTAGCGTTCCCCCAGATACGCAGTATTTT. Its translation is CASSSPTSVPPDTQYF.

This clonotype was recorded at least ten times. This chain joins TRBV28 and TRBJ1-2, with 8 positions matching TRBD1. CDR3 length equals 13 residues. Looked up from germline, CDR1 is MDHEN and CDR2 is SYDVKM. V lost 8 bases to trimming and J lost 4 bases; unmatched junction nucleotides: 6. The CDR3, as DNA: TGTGCCAGCCGACAGGGGCCCTTCTATGGCTACACCTTC. Residues: CASRQGPFYGYTF.

V is TRBV7-9 and J is TRBJ2-3; D may be TRBD2 (5 bases). The CDR3 consists of 15 residues. Germline V gives CDR1 SEHNR, CDR2 FQNEAQ (reference sequence). V was clipped by 1 base and J by 5 bases, with 13 bases between them. CDR3 protein: CASSLVSLRGDTQYF. The CDR3 nucleotides are TGTGCCAGCAGCTTAGTGAGTTTACGGGGAGATACGCAGTATTTT.

The chain is built from TRBV15 and TRBJ1-1, with TRBD1 identical over 7 bases. The CDR3 runs to 12 residues. V shed 5 bases and J 8 bases; nucleotides not matched to a gene: 5. The germline V gene has CDR1 LNHNV and CDR2 YYDKDF (reference sequence). CDR3 region: CATSGRTGEAFF. Here the CDR3 DNA reads TGTGCCACCAGCGGACGGACAGGAGAAGCTTTCTTT.

A few counts support this clonotype. The CDR3 is CASSVGTGKYEQYF. The CDR3 DNA reads TGTGCCAGCAGCGTAGGAACAGGGAAATACGAGCAGTACTTC. This rearrangement joins TRBV7-8 to TRBJ2-7, with TRBD1 as a possible D gene (6 bases). The CDR3 has 14 amino acids. Between the trimmed V and J ends, which lost 5 bases and 4 bases, there was a span of 15 bases. Per the germline V gene, CDR1 is SGHVS and CDR2 is FQNEAQ.

The chain joins TRBV30 to TRBJ1-4; D not certain. V shed 3 bases and J shed 0 bases, with 11 bases lying between them. Germline CDR1 is GTSNPN and CDR2 is SVGIG (reference sequence). The CDR3 sequence is 15 residues long. CDR3 sequence reads: CAWSPNIATNEKLFF. The CDR3 bases are TGTGCCTGGAGCCCTAACATTGCAACTAATGAAAAACTGTTTTTT.

The chain uses TRBV6-1 and TRBJ2-5; 7 bases match TRBD1. Germline CDR1 MNHNS, CDR2 SASEGT. With V trimmed by 6 bases and J by 5 bases, 12 bases remained unmatched. The CDR3 runs 15 residues. The CDR3 DNA sequence: TGTGCCAGCAGAGACCCGGGACAGTATGGCGAGACCCAGTACTTC. This gives the protein CASRDPGQYGETQYF.

About this clonotype itself: Since a much larger clone is just one base distant, this may be a read error. The chain is built from TRBV6-9 and TRBJ1-3, with D possibly TRBD1 on 6 matching bases. The V gene's germline CDR1 is MNHGY and CDR2 SVAAGI. The CDR3 runs to 17 residues. The CDR3 is CASSSSGQDRHGNSIYF. CDR3 nucleotides: TGTGCCAGCAGTTCCTCCGGACAAGACAGGCATGGAAACTCCATATATTTT.

This clonotype was seen repeatedly, ten times or more. The chain combines TRBV18 with TRBJ1-1; no clear D gene. CDR3 length: 13 residues. Germline V CDR1 and CDR2: KGHSH, LQKENI. V lost 1 base and J lost 1, with 4 bases in between. This CDR3 is CASSPRPNTEAFF. CDR3 DNA: TGTGCCAGCTCACCACGACCGAACACTGAAGCTTTCTTT.

Regarding this clonotype: A read error is possible here, since a much larger clone lies one base away. The conserved final phenylalanine or tryptophan is absent from the CDR3, which likely points to a read error. V and J are TRBV2 and TRBJ2-1; the D call may be TRBD1 or TRBD2 (5 bases each). Between the trimmed V and J ends, which lost 0 bases and 4 bases, there was a span of 19 bases. CDR3 length: 18 amino acids. Per germline, CDR1 SNHLY and CDR2 FYNNEI. The CDR3 bases are TGTGCCAGCAGTGAAGCCAACTCCCGGGGCCCACTATACAATGAGCAGTTCCTC. Its protein is CASSEANSRGPLYNEQFL.

This clonotype came up many times. The chain couples TRBV29-1 to TRBJ2-1, with 7 positions matching TRBD2. Looked up from germline, CDR1 is SQVTM and CDR2 is ANQGSEA. V lost 4 bases, J lost 7 bases, and 4 bases stayed unmatched. The CDR3 is 12 amino acids. The CDR3 DNA reads as TGCAGCGTTGTTGGGGGGGGGAATGAGCAGTTCTTC. It yields the protein CSVVGGGNEQFF.